The clone carrying this T cell receptor (beta chain) was found a few times. Its target is unknown. The sample comes from a study of response to subunit inactivated influenza vaccine. Germline V gene data show CDR1 as SQVTM and CDR2 as ANQGSEA. V was trimmed by 4 bases and J by 5 bases, leaving 14 bases between them. CDR3 length: 13 residues. Broader study findings: With each seasonal influenza vaccination, the authors suggested, few new T cells are recruited.

One entry per CDR3 protein results from TCRdb running MiXCR on the RT-PCR reads. The sample contains about 530,000 distinct CDR3 sequences, about an eighth of which appear only once. Sequences were derived from PBMCs from blood, sampled about 40 days after vaccination. The V call is TRBV29-1, the J call TRBJ2-5, with D unclear. This clonotype originated in a man aged 45-60 years who received an inactivated influenza vaccine. CDR3 sequence (DNA): TGCAGCGTTGTGGGGAAAGGAAGGGAGACCCAGTACTTC. It is translated as CSVVGKGRETQYF.